This TCR beta chain was observed in a study of shared clonotypes between healthy human individuals. J was trimmed by 5 bases and V by 4 bases; bases with no gene match: 6. This CDR3 has 14 residues. From germline, CDR1 is SGHRS and CDR2 YFSETQ. For this clone: What it binds is not known.

Whole-study results and caveats: Represented diversity (both genetic and exposure-history) was limited by the small number of donors.

All of the donors resided in Nashville, Tennessee, and each was a Caucasian adult. Unsorted PBMC replicate PCRs drew on roughly 280 ng DNA, representing 25,000 to 30,000 T cell genomes. Data came from immunoSEQ multiplex PCR; TCRdb stores just in-frame clones and leaves some out. This table holds 400,000 to 600,000 clones, roughly 83% found once. The receptor's source is a woman aged 40 to 55 in good health. Some clones in this sample may be carry-over from other donors' samples. The chain carries TRBV5-1 and TRBJ2-1; 7 nucleotides agree with TRBD2. Sequencing was done on a sample of PBMCs. Here the CDR3 reads CASSEGLPDNEQFF. As DNA, the CDR3 is TGCGCCAGCAGCGAGGGACTACCTGACAATGAGCAGTTCTTC.